This record covers a single T cell receptor beta chain. No antigen is known for it. This record belongs to a study of vaccination and CD4 T cells after COVID-19. The Oncomine TCR Beta short-read assay was what sequenced the DNA obtained from cultured CD4+ T cells. TCRdb reprocessed the PCR reads via MiXCR and lists one record per CDR3 protein. The top ten clones hold 10% to 15% of a sample with 11,000 or so distinct CDR3 sequences, about 57% of them seen once. The treatment here: approximately 9-day PBMC culture with coronavirus spike peptide pools or control peptides (ViraFEST assay). Germline CDR1 reads MGHDK; CDR2 reads SYGVNS. There are 14 residues in the CDR3. The V and J ends lost 3 bases and 0 bases respectively, with 8 bases between them.

The chain combines TRBV25-1 with TRBJ2-5; D gene ambiguous. The sequencing input was CD4+ T cells from blood, cultured in vitro. This TCR derives from a human donor who had recovered from COVID-19. CDR3 coding DNA: TGTGCCAGCAGTGAGTCCTTGTACCAAGAGACCCAGTACTTC. Translation: CASSESLYQETQYF.